This T cell receptor beta chain is drawn from a study of blood T cell repertoires in COVID-19. Study overall: Spain, Italy and the United States supplied samples that represented acute and convalescent COVID-19.

The repertoire was sequenced with immunoSEQ multiplex PCR; TCRdb's copy has only in-frame clones and lacks some. The repertoire consists of 140,000 to 150,000 clones, with 75% to 85% occurring once and the leading ten covering 10% to 15%. Sequencing was carried out using peripheral blood. This clonotype was sampled from a man in his 60s with active or convalescent COVID-19.

As DNA, the CDR3 is TGTGCCAGCAGCCAAGATCGGGACTCCAGCTCCTACAATGAGCAGTTCTTC. It is translated as CASSQDRDSSSYNEQFF. The rearrangement links TRBV3-1 (or the pseudogene TRBV3-2) to TRBJ2-1, with a weak D call TRBD2 (6 bases). The germline CDR1 and CDR2 sequences are LGHDT and YNNKEL (reference sequence). The CDR3 contains 17 residues. The ends were cut back, 0 bases at V and 0 bases at J, with 12 bases in the middle.